This T cell receptor beta chain was obtained from a study of Graves' ophthalmopathy and Graves' hyperthyroidism. Other autoimmune disease, uncontrolled infection, pregnancy and lactation led to exclusion. Points from the study as a whole: Among thyroid clonotypes expanded above 0.001 frequency, most also appeared in blood.

Amplified material comprised TCR beta CDR3 regions derived from RNA transcripts. First-round RT-PCR relied on HTBI primers, and a second-round multiplex PCR came next. TCRdb reprocessed the multiplex PCR reads with MiXCR, giving one entry per CDR3 protein. The sample consists of approximately 210,000 distinct CDR3 sequences, 20% to 25% of them appearing once. With respect to this clonotype: Its specificity is not known.

The CDR3 extends over 16 amino acids. V dropped 0 bases and J dropped 0 bases, with 11 bases sitting between them. CDR1 and CDR2 (germline): ENHRY, SYGVKD. The sequenced material came from peripheral blood. This rearrangement joins TRBV10-3 to TRBJ1-2; D gene ambiguous. The receptor was derived from a woman aged 50 to 65 with Graves' ophthalmopathy. The chain's CDR3 is CAISESRRQPNYGYTF. CDR3 sequence (DNA): TGTGCCATCAGTGAGTCGAGGCGGCAGCCTAACTATGGCTACACCTTC.